The 17 T cell receptor beta chains below all came from one sample that was sequenced in a study of regulatory T cells in long-lasting Graves disease. This sample's time point: newly diagnosed GD, antithyroid drugs for less than 3 months. Construction of the TCR library relied on RNA isolated from PBMCs. Through Arm-PCR of CDR3 regions and iRepertoire HTBI primers, TCR beta libraries were built. TCRdb processed the multiplex PCR reads anew with MiXCR; each CDR3 protein has one entry. The table shows approximately 400,000 distinct CDR3 sequences, with approximately 15% occurring only once. Separately, the same data were catalogued under a study of T cells in Graves' hyperthyroidism and ophthalmopathy.

This specimen consisted of peripheral blood mononuclear cells (PBMCs), obtained at new diagnosis, from a patient treated with antithyroid drugs. The receptors derive from a woman between 40 and 55 years old with Graves disease.

The chain recombines TRBV6-1 with TRBJ1-2; the D gene is possibly TRBD1 (6 bases). This CDR3 has 13 amino acids. Germline V gene lookup returns CDR1 MNHNS and CDR2 SASEGT. The germline V and J ends were trimmed by 5 bases and 5 bases, with 12 bases remaining between them. The DNA for the CDR3 is TGTGCCAGCAGTCGGAGGGGGGGATATGGCTACACCTTC. This codes for CASSRRGGYGYTF.

This sequence joins TRBV12-5 and TRBJ2-1; no clear D. The CDR3 sequence is 11 residues long. Trimming removed 3 bases at V and 6 bases at J, with 3 bases between. The V gene's germline CDR1 is LGHNT and CDR2 FRNRAP. The CDR3 sequence is CASGFANEQFF. The DNA of the CDR3 is TGTGCTAGTGGTTTCGCCAATGAGCAGTTCTTC.

The chain combines TRBV13 with TRBJ2-1; 11 bases are shared with TRBD1. V dropped 5 bases and J dropped 8; count of bases not matched to a gene: 8. Germline lookup yields CDR1 PRHDT and CDR2 FYEKMQ (reference sequence). There are 15 residues in the CDR3. The CDR3 nucleotides are TGTGCCAGCAGCAGGACAGGGGGCGCCGATCATGAGCAGTTCTTC. Its protein product is CASSRTGGADHEQFF.

This clonotype was detected many times. V gene TRBV7-9 combines with J gene TRBJ2-1; 10 nucleotides match TRBD2. The V gene's germline CDR1 is SEHNR and CDR2 FQNEAQ (reference sequence). The CDR3 extends over 14 amino acids. The ends lost 7 bases at V and 4 bases at J; junction bases unmatched: 4. The CDR3 loop reads CASTEREGYNEQFF. The CDR3 bases are TGTGCCAGCACCGAGCGGGAGGGTTACAATGAGCAGTTCTTC.

Only a few counts were recorded for this clonotype. The chain employs TRBV27 and TRBJ2-7; tentatively, D is TRBD1 (6 bases). This CDR3 is 15 amino acids long. Germline loops: CDR1 MNHEY, CDR2 SMNVEV (reference sequence). V lost 1 base and J lost 2, with 12 bases in between. CDR3 nucleotide sequence: TGTGCCAGCAGTTTATTGGGGGCTATGGCCTACGAGCAGTACTTC. It codes for CASSLLGAMAYEQYF.

The V gene is TRBV6-1, the J gene TRBJ2-5, with TRBD1 matching over 11 bases. Per the germline V gene, CDR1 is MNHNS and CDR2 is SASEGT. With V trimmed by 6 bases and J by 5 bases, 5 bases remained unmatched. The CDR3 length is 14 residues. The CDR3 sequence is CASRRTGGAETQYF. The CDR3 DNA reads as TGTGCCAGCAGAAGGACAGGGGGCGCGGAGACCCAGTACTTC.

This clonotype has a count of ten or more. This chain links TRBV28 with TRBJ2-3; either TRBD1 or TRBD2 may fit D (5 bases each). The CDR3 runs to 16 residues. Trimming pared 5 bases from V and 0 bases from J, leaving 15 bases between. Per germline, CDR1 MDHEN and CDR2 SYDVKM. The CDR3 DNA reads TGTGCCAGCAGTACCAGGGAGCGGAGTAGCACAGATACGCAGTATTTT. Translation gives CASSTRERSSTDTQYF.

This chain links TRBV6-1 with TRBJ2-3, with D perhaps TRBD1 (6 bases). Germline V gene sequence: CDR1 MNHNS, CDR2 SASEGT. This CDR3 comprises 13 residues. Trimming took off 8 bases at V and 2 bases at J, with 11 bases between the two ends. Written as DNA, the CDR3 is TGTGCCAGCGAACGGGACAACACAGATACGCAGTATTTT. Translating gives CASERDNTDTQYF.

In this sample, this clonotype turned up many times. The chain recombines TRBV2 with TRBJ2-7; 11 nucleotides agree with TRBD2. With 6 bases clipped from V and 2 bases from J, the junction kept 6 bases outside the gene matches. CDR1 SNHLY and CDR2 FYNNEI come from the germline V gene. This CDR3 spans 15 amino acids. The CDR3 nucleotides read TGTGCCAGCAGAGAACTAGCGGGAGAGACCTACGAGCAGTACTTC. Translating gives CASRELAGETYEQYF.

Points on this clonotype: The junction does not match germline at one end; this may be a read error. This chain uses TRBV6-2 or TRBV6-3 with TRBJ2-1, with D perhaps matching TRBD1 or TRBD2 (6 bases each). The germline CDR1 and CDR2 sequences are MNHEY and SVGEGT. The CDR3 length is 14 residues. The CDR3 reads CASSTGHSIGGVGF. For the CDR3, the DNA is TGTGCCAGCAGTACGGGACACTCTATTGGAGGGGTAGGGTTC.

This clonotype was counted ten times or more. The chain joins TRBV30 to TRBJ1-1; D not certain. Germline values: CDR1 GTSNPN, CDR2 SVGIG (reference sequence). Trimming stripped 5 bases from V and 0 bases from J, with 7 bases between. The CDR3 contains 12 residues. CDR3 bases: TGTGCCTGGGGGAAGATGAACACTGAAGCTTTCTTT. It translates to CAWGKMNTEAFF. The full variable domain, its missing parts supplied by reference TRBV30 and TRBJ1-1, is SQTIHQWPATLVQPVGSPLSLECTVEGTSNPNLYWYRQAAGRGLQLLFYSVGIGQISSEVPQNLSASRPQDRQFILSSKKLLLSDSGFYLCAWGKMNTEAFFGQGTRLTVV.

The V and J genes are TRBV19 and TRBJ2-3; TRBD2 might be the D (6 bases). The CDR3 is 14 amino acids. Per the germline V gene, CDR1 is LNHDA and CDR2 is SQIVND (reference sequence). Trimming took off 5 bases at V and 7 bases at J, with 16 bases between the two ends. CDR3 sequence: CASSAGPPGYTQYF. DNA for the CDR3: TGTGCCAGTAGTGCGGGACCCCCCGGGTATACGCAGTATTTT.

This clonotype was seen at least ten times. This sequence joins TRBV28 and TRBJ2-7, with 8 bases fitting TRBD1. After removal of 6 bases from V and 0 bases from J, the junction contained 7 bases not matched to a gene. CDR3 size: 15 residues. Per the germline V gene, CDR1 is MDHEN and CDR2 is SYDVKM. Written as DNA, the CDR3 is TGTGCCAGCAGCATCGGGACAGGCCCCTCCTACGAGCAGTACTTC. This codes for CASSIGTGPSYEQYF.

This clonotype was counted at least ten times. The V gene is TRBV28, the J gene TRBJ2-1; 10 bases match TRBD2. The CDR3 is 16 residues long. V was clipped by 2 bases and J by 10 bases; unmatched bases: 11. CDR1 is MDHEN, CDR2 SYDVKM, per germline. The CDR3, as DNA: TGTGCCAGCAGTTTAGGGACTAGCGTATTCGGTAGCGAGCAGTTCTTC. Encoded protein: CASSLGTSVFGSEQFF. The entire variable domain, with the rest obtained from reference TRBV28 and TRBJ2-1, is as follows: DVKVTQSSRYLVKRTGEKVFLECVQDMDHENMFWYRQDPGLGLRLIYFSYDVKMKEKGDIPEGYSVSREKKERFSLILESASTNQTSMYLCASSLGTSVFGSEQFFGPGTRLTVL.

In its sample, this clonotype was seen a few times. The chain combines TRBV20-1 with TRBJ2-1, with 8 bases aligning to TRBD2. V trimming: 1 base; J trimming: 0 bases; junction bases outside the gene matches: 14. The CDR3 consists of 19 residues. Germline lookup yields CDR1 DFQATT and CDR2 SNEGSKA (reference sequence). The CDR3 spells CSARALTSGPYTSYNEQFF. Written as DNA, the CDR3 is TGCAGTGCTAGAGCCCTTACTAGCGGTCCCTATACCTCCTACAATGAGCAGTTCTTC.

This clonotype was counted many times. V is TRBV7-2 and J is TRBJ2-2; TRBD2 matches 7 bases. Germline loops: CDR1 SGHTA, CDR2 FQGNSA. CDR3 length equals 15 residues. The trim removed 2 bases at V and 3 bases at J, leaving 3 bases unmatched. CDR3 sequence: CASSLRLADTGELFF. CDR3 nucleotides: TGTGCCAGCAGCTTAAGGCTAGCGGACACCGGGGAGCTGTTTTTT.

This clonotype was seen many times. The chain employs TRBV11-2 and TRBJ2-1; 10 positions match TRBD2. The germline CDR1 and CDR2 sequences are SGHAT and FQNNGV. This CDR3 has 15 residues. V dropped 4 bases and J dropped 7; count of bases not matched to a gene: 7. The CDR3 nucleotides read TGTGCCAGCAGCTCTCTAGCGGGAGTAAAAAATGAGCAGTTCTTC. This encodes CASSSLAGVKNEQFF.